The 13 T cell receptor beta chains in this list originate from one sample, sequenced in a study of blood T cell repertoires in COVID-19. Here immunoSEQ multiplex PCR was the method, and the copy in TCRdb shows in-frame clones only, minus some. The sample has 200,000 to 250,000 clones, 70% to 90% seen once. Material: PBMCs or T cells enriched from blood (not recorded which). These receptors came from a woman in her forties or fifties with acute COVID-19.

This sequence joins TRBV9 and TRBJ2-6; perhaps TRBD2 as D (5 bases). Germline V gives CDR1 SGDLS, CDR2 YYNGEE. V was shortened by 4 bases and J by 1 base, with 9 bases between the two germline ends. This CDR3 spans 15 amino acids. The CDR3 DNA reads as TGTGCCAGCAGCCCCCGGGGTTCTGGGGCCAACGTCCTGACTTTC. Protein sequence: CASSPRGSGANVLTF.

The chain recombines TRBV9 with TRBJ2-1; D might be TRBD2 (6 bases). Germline CDR1 reads SGDLS; CDR2 reads YYNGEE. V was trimmed by 3 bases and J by 6 bases, leaving 13 bases between them. CDR3 length equals 14 residues. The CDR3 nucleotides read TGTGCCAGCAGCGGACTAGGGACCGGCAATGAGCAGTTCTTC. Protein sequence: CASSGLGTGNEQFF.

This chain joins TRBV3-1 (or the pseudogene TRBV3-2) and TRBJ1-2; no reliable D call. Trimming stripped 0 bases from V and 8 bases from J, with 16 bases between. The CDR3 consists of 15 residues. The germline CDR1 and CDR2 sequences are LGHDT and YNNKEL (reference sequence). CDR3: CASSQDRNAVRGYTF. In DNA form, the CDR3 reads TGTGCCAGCAGCCAAGATCGGAACGCGGTGCGAGGCTACACCTTC.

The rearrangement joins TRBV27 to TRBJ1-5, with 8 bases that match TRBD1. CDR1 is MNHEY and CDR2 is SMNVEV in the germline V gene (reference sequence). This CDR3 has 15 amino acids. V shed 3 bases and J 2 bases; nucleotides not matched to a gene: 3. This chain's CDR3 is CASSFQTGGNQPQHF. The CDR3 region has the DNA TGTGCCAGCAGTTTCCAGACAGGGGGCAATCAGCCCCAGCATTTT.

The chain employs TRBV28 and TRBJ2-1, with TRBD2 matching over 8 bases. From germline, CDR1 is MDHEN and CDR2 SYDVKM. The V and J ends lost 6 bases and 9 bases, in that order; junction bases with no gene match: 7. CDR3 length equals 13 residues. The CDR3 DNA is TGTGCCAGCAGAAGCAGCGGGAGAGGTGAGCAGTTCTTC. It encodes CASRSSGRGEQFF.

The rearrangement links TRBV28 to TRBJ1-5; 7 bases are shared with TRBD1. Germline V gives CDR1 MDHEN, CDR2 SYDVKM. The V and J ends lost 4 bases and 5 bases, in that order; junction bases with no gene match: 2. This CDR3 region has 13 residues. Here the CDR3 reads CASSSGQYQPQHF. CDR3 in DNA: TGTGCCAGCAGTTCGGGACAGTATCAGCCCCAGCATTTT.

This clone showed up just once. The gene calls are TRBV7-9 and TRBJ2-1, with TRBD2 matching 7 bases. V trimming: 3 bases; J trimming: 0 bases; junction bases outside the gene matches: 5. CDR3 length: 16 residues. Germline V gives CDR1 SEHNR, CDR2 FQNEAQ (reference sequence). CDR3 protein: CASSFLTSASYNEQFF. CDR3 coding DNA: TGTGCCAGCAGCTTTCTAACTAGCGCCTCCTACAATGAGCAGTTCTTC.

The chain couples TRBV7-2 to TRBJ2-1; possibly TRBD1 for D (6 bases). The CDR3 is made up of 15 amino acids. Deletions cut 2 bases from V and 2 bases from J, with 10 bases between. Germline CDR1 SGHTA, CDR2 FQGNSA. CDR3: CASSLIGDTYNEQFF. CDR3 DNA sequence: TGTGCCAGCAGCTTAATAGGGGACACCTACAATGAGCAGTTCTTC.

Remarks on this clone: The same CDR3 also results from other DNA sequences found in this sample. The J gene is TRBJ2-7, the V gene TRBV18, with 11 bases matching TRBD1. Germline V gene lookup returns CDR1 KGHSH and CDR2 LQKENI. V lost 1 base to trimming and J lost 4 bases; unmatched junction nucleotides: 3. The CDR3 runs to 15 residues. CDR3 region: CASSPQGQGGYEQYF. The CDR3, as DNA: TGTGCCAGCTCACCACAGGGACAGGGGGGTTACGAGCAGTACTTC.

The genes are TRBV7-3 and TRBJ1-1, with 7 bases that match TRBD1. Germline V gene data show CDR1 as SGHTA and CDR2 as FQGTGA. The trim removed 4 bases at V and 0 bases at J, leaving 2 bases unmatched. CDR3 length: 14 residues. The CDR3 loop is CASSSQGMNTEAFF. The CDR3 nucleotides read TGTGCCAGCAGCTCACAGGGGATGAACACTGAAGCTTTCTTT.

The chain carries TRBV28 and TRBJ1-2; the match to TRBD1 covers 7 bases. This CDR3 region has 15 residues. After removal of 2 bases from V and 2 bases from J, the junction contained 5 bases not matched to a gene. Germline assignment: CDR1 MDHEN and CDR2 SYDVKM. In nucleotides, the CDR3 is TGTGCCAGCAGTTTAATCCCGGGACAGAACTATGGCTACACCTTC. Translated: CASSLIPGQNYGYTF.

The chain links TRBV5-1 to TRBJ2-4, with TRBD2 matching over 8 bases. The CDR3 length is 18 residues. CDR1 is SGHRS, CDR2 YFSETQ, per germline. Trimming removed 3 bases from V and 3 bases from J; junction bases left unmatched: 14. The CDR3 region is CASSWAPSSGRDKNIQYF. DNA for the CDR3: TGCGCCAGCAGCTGGGCCCCTTCTAGCGGGCGGGACAAAAACATTCAGTACTTC.

The V and J genes are TRBV19 and TRBJ1-5, with a possible D match to TRBD1 (6 bases). The V end was cut by 3 bases, the J end by 5 bases, with 11 bases between. Germline V gene lookup returns CDR1 LNHDA and CDR2 SQIVND (reference sequence). This CDR3 has 14 residues. In nucleotides, the CDR3 is TGTGCCAGTAGTATTCGACAGGTCCATCAGCCCCAGCATTTT. Its protein is CASSIRQVHQPQHF.